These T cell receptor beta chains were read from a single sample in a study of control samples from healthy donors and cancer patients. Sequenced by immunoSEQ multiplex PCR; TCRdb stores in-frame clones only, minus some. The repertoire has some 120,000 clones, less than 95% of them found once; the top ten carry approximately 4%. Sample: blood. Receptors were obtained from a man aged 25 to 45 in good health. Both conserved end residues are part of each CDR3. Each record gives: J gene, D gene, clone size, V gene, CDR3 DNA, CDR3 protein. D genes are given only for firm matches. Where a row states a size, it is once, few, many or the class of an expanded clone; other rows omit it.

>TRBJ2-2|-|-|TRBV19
TGTGCCAGTAGTACAAACGCCGGGGAGCTGTTTTTT
CASSTNAGELFF
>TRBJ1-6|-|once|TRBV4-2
TGTGCCAGCAGCCAAGAAGCAGGGGTAGGGCCTGATTCACCCCTCCACTTT
CASSQEAGVGPDSPLHF
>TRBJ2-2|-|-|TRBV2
TGTGCCAGCAGTGCGGGCGGAAGCACCGGGGAGCTGTTTTTT
CASSAGGSTGELFF
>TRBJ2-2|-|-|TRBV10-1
TGCGCCAGCAGTGATCAGCGGACGAACACCGGGGAGCTGTTTTTT
CASSDQRTNTGELFF
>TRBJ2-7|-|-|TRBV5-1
TGCGCCAGTATGGGGGAACAACCCTACGAGCAGTACTTC
CASMGEQPYEQYF
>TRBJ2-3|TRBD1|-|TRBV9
TGTGCCAGCAGCGTAGCCGGGGGGACAGGGAGGAACACAGATACGCAGTATTTT
CASSVAGGTGRNTDTQYF
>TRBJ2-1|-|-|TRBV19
TGTGCCAGTAGTATCCTCCAGGGGGGTCACTACAATGAGCAGTTCTTC
CASSILQGGHYNEQFF
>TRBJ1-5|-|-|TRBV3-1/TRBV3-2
TGTGCCAGCAGCCAAGACGGGGCGGACAATCAGCCCCAGCATTTT
CASSQDGADNQPQHF
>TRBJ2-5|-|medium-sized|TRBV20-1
TGCAGTGCTAGTTCGTACCGGGGGGCTGAGACCCAGTACTTC
CSASSYRGAETQYF
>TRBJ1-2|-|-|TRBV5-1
TGCGCCAGCAGCTTCACACCCCCAGACGCCTATGGCTACACCTTC
CASSFTPPDAYGYTF
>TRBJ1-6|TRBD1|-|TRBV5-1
TGCGCCAGCAGCTTGACAGGGGGGAATTCACCCCTCCACTTT
CASSLTGGNSPLHF
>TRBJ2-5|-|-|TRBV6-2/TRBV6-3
TGTGCCAGCAGTTACTCGGGTGGTGAGACCCAGTACTTC
CASSYSGGETQYF
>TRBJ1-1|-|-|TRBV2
TGTGCCAGCAGCGGGGGAGAGTACACTGAAGCTTTCTTT
CASSGGEYTEAFF
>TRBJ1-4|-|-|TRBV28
TGTGCCAGCAGTTTATCTGGGAGCGGCGAAAAACTGTTTTTT
CASSLSGSGEKLFF
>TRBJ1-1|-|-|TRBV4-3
TGCGCCAGCAGCCAAGCAGGTCTGATGAACACTGAAGCTTTCTTT
CASSQAGLMNTEAFF
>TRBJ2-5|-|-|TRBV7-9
TGTGCCAGCAGCTTCTCGAGCCAAGAGACCCAGTACTTC
CASSFSSQETQYF
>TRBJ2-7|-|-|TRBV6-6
TGTGCCAGCAGTCTCCCCTCGGGCCAGAACTACGAGCAGTACTTC
CASSLPSGQNYEQYF
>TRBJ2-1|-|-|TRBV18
TGTGCCAGCTCACCTCCGGGGCGCTCCTACAATGAGCAGTTCTTC
CASSPPGRSYNEQFF
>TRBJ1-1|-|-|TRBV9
TGTGCCAGCAGCGTGGACAGGAACACTGAAGCTTTCTTT
CASSVDRNTEAFF
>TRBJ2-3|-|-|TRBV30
TGTGCCTGGAGTGTACAAGGCAGGGCGGATACGCAGTATTTT
CAWSVQGRADTQYF
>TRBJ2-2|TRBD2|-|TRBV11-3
TGTGCCAGTCTAGCGGAAACCGGGGAGCTGTTTTTT
CASLAETGELFF
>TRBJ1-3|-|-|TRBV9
TGTGCCAGCAGCGTAGGGGGGGCAGTTGGAAACACCATATATTTT
CASSVGGAVGNTIYF
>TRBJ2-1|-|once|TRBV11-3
TGTGCCAGCAGCTTAGTGGGACTCGGTGAGCAGTTCTTC
CASSLVGLGEQFF
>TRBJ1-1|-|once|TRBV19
TGTGCCAGTAGGGTCTACAGGGACTCGAACACTGAAGCTTTCTTT
CASRVYRDSNTEAFF
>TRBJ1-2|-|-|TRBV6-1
TGTGCCAGCAGTGACCGCGAATGGGACTACCTCCTGGGCTACACCTTC
CASSDREWDYLLGYTF
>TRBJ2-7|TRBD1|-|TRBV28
TGTGCCAGCAGGGGGGACAGCCCCTACGAGCAGTACTTC
CASRGDSPYEQYF
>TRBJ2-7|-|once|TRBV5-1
TGCGCCAGCTTCCGCCGGAAGAGCGGGCCGACGCCCCCCAACGAGCAGTACTTC
CASFRRKSGPTPPNEQYF
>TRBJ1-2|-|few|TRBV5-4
TGTGCCAGCAGTGTTGGGGTCGCGAACTATGGCTACACCTTC
CASSVGVANYGYTF
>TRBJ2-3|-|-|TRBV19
TGTGCCAGTAGTCCCTTGGACAGCACAGATACGCAGTATTTT
CASSPLDSTDTQYF
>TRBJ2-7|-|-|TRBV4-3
TGCGCCAGCAGCCAAGGGGGTTCGAACTCCTACGAGCAGTACTTC
CASSQGGSNSYEQYF
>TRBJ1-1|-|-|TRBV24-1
TGTGCCACCAGGAAGGACCCGAACACTGAAGCTTTCTTT
CATRKDPNTEAFF
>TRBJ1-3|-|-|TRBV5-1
TGCGCCAGCAGCAAGGATCCATCGGGTGGAAACACCATATATTTT
CASSKDPSGGNTIYF
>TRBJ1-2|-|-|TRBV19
TGTGCCAGTAGTATCAGGGATAACTATGGCTACACCTTC
CASSIRDNYGYTF
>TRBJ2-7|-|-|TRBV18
TGTGCCAGCTCACCAGGGCCAGGGGCGGGCTACGAGCAGTACTTC
CASSPGPGAGYEQYF
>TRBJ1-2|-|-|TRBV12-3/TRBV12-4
TGTGCCAGCAGTGCTGACAGCTATGGCTACACCTTC
CASSADSYGYTF
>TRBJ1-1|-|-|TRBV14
TGTGCCAGCAGCCAACTTAAGGTCAGCTTCACAGTGAACACTGAAGCTTTCTTT
CASSQLKVSFTVNTEAFF
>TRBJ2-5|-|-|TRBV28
TGTGCCAGCAGTTTAGGGGGGACTGGCGAAGAGACCCAGTACTTC
CASSLGGTGEETQYF
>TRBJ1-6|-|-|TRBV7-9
TGTGCCAGCAGCCAGGACCGAAGCTCCTATAATTCACCCCTCCACTTT
CASSQDRSSYNSPLHF
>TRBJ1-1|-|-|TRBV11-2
TGTGCCAGCAGCTTTACGGGCCGGCACACTGAAGCTTTCTTT
CASSFTGRHTEAFF
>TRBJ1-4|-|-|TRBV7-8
TGTGCCAGCAGCCGGGACGGCGGCAATGAAAAACTGTTTTTT
CASSRDGGNEKLFF
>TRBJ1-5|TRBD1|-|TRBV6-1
TGTGCCAGCAGTGTTCCTCGCCCGGACAGGGCCTATCAGCCCCAGCATTTT
CASSVPRPDRAYQPQHF
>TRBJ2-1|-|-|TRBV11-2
TGTGCCAGCAGCTTTAGTGCTAGCTCCTACAATGAGCAGTTCTTC
CASSFSASSYNEQFF
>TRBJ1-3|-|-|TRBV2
TGTGCCAGCAGTAACCACGGAAACACCATATATTTT
CASSNHGNTIYF
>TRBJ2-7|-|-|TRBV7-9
TGTGCCAGCAGCCGAGGAGGCTACGAGCAGTACTTC
CASSRGGYEQYF
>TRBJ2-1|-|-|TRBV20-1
TGCAGTGCTAGTTTAGGGTCCTACAATGAGCAGTTCTTC
CSASLGSYNEQFF
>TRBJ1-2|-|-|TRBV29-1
TGCAGCGTTGGTGTCTCTGAGTTTAACTATGGCTACACCTTC
CSVGVSEFNYGYTF
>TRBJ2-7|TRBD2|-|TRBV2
TGTGCCAGCACCGAGGTAGCGGGGAGTCACGAGCAGTACTTC
CASTEVAGSHEQYF
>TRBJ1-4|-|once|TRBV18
TGTGCCAGCTCACCACCAGCACCAACTAATGAAAAACTGTTTTTT
CASSPPAPTNEKLFF
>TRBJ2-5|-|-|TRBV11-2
TGTGCCAGCAGCTCAACCTGGGAACAGGGATTCCAAGAGACCCAGTACTTC
CASSSTWEQGFQETQYF
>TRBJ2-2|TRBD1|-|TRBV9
TGTGCCAGCAGCCCCCGGACAGGGAACACCGGGGAGCTGTTTTTT
CASSPRTGNTGELFF
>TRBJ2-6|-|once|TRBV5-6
TGTGCCAGCAGCGTACGGGGGCGGGGTGGGGCCAACGTCCTGACTTTC
CASSVRGRGGANVLTF
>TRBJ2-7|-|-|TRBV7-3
TGTGCCAGCAGCTTCTACACCTCCTACGAGCAGTACTTC
CASSFYTSYEQYF
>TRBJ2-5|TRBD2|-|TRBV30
TGTGCCTGGAGGGAAAGGGAGGGATGGGGAGAGACCCAGTACTTC
CAWREREGWGETQYF